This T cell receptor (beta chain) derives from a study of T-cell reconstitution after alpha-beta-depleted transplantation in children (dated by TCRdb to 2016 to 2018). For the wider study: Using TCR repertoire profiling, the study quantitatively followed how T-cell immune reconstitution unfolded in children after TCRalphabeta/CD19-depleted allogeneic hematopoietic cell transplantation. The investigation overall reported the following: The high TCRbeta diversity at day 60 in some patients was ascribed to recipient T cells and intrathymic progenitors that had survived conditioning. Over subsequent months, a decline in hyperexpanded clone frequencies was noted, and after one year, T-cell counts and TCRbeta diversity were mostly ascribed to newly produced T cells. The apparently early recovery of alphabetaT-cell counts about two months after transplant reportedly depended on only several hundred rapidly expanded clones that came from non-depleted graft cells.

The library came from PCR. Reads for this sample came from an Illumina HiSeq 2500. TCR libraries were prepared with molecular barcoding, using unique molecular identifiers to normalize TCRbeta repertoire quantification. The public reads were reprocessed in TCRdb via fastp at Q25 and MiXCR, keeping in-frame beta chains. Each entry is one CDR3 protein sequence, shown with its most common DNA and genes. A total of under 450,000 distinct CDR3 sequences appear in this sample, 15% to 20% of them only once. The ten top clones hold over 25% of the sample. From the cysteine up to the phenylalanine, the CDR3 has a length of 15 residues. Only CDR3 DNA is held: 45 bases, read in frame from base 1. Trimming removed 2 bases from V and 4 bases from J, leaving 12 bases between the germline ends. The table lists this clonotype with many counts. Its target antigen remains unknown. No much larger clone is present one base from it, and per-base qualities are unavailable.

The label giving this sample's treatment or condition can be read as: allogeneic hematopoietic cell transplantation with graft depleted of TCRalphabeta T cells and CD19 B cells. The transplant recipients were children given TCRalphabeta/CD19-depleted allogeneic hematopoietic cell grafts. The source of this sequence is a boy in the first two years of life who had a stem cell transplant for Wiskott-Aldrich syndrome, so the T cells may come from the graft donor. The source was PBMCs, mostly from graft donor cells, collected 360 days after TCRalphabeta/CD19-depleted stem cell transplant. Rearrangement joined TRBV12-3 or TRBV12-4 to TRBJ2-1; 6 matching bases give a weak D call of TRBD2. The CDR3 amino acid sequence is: CASSLPGLPYNEQFF. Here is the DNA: TGTGCCAGCAGTTTACCAGGACTACCGTACAATGAGCAGTTCTTC.